What follows are 7 T cell receptor beta chains derived from one specimen sequenced in a study of T cells in Graves' hyperthyroidism and ophthalmopathy (dated by TCRdb to about 2019). Library preparation used multiplex PCR. The sequencer listed for this sample is Illumina HiSeq 2000. The TCR beta CDR3 regions were amplified from the RNA transcripts. The TCR CDR3 was subjected to a first round of RT-PCR using the HTBI primer set and the Qiagen OneStep RT-PCR kit. Using fastp trimming at Q25 and MiXCR clonotype assembly, TCRdb reanalyzed the public sequencing data and kept in-frame beta chains. Every entry covers one CDR3 protein and lists the most common genes and DNA from its rows. A total of around 300,000 distinct CDR3 sequences appear in this sample, approximately 12% of them only once. Roughly 8.5% of the sample is held by the ten biggest clonotypes. Specimen: blood. The source of these receptors is a woman aged 25 to 39 with Graves' hyperthyroidism that later progressed to Graves' ophthalmopathy.

This clonotype showed up many times. The rearrangement joins TRBV2 to TRBJ1-1; D gene ambiguous. Trimming removed 4 bases from V and 3 bases from J, with 9 bases in between. Germline CDR1 reads SNHLY; CDR2 reads FYNNEI. The CDR3 covers 13 residues. CDR3 loop: CASSVERDTEAFF. The CDR3 DNA sequence: TGTGCCAGCAGTGTTGAGCGGGACACTGAAGCTTTCTTT.

This clonotype came up many times. The chain employs TRBV20-1 and TRBJ2-1, with unresolved D. The germline V gene encodes CDR1 DFQATT and CDR2 SNEGSKA (reference sequence). CDR3 size: 13 residues. V shed 3 bases and J shed 9 bases, with 15 bases lying between them. CDR3 in amino acids: CSARPGTKTEQFF. The CDR3 region has the DNA TGCAGTGCTAGGCCCGGCACTAAAACTGAGCAGTTCTTC.

Regarding this clonotype: One junction end disagrees with the germline gene, perhaps due to a read error. V is TRBV6-1 and J is TRBJ2-1, with D possibly being TRBD2 (6 bases). CDR1 is MNHNS and CDR2 is SASEGT in the germline V gene. The CDR3 is made up of 15 amino acids. In DNA, the CDR3 is TGTGCCAGCAGTGAAGACGGGGGTTCCTACAGTGAGCAGTTCTTC. This translates into CASSEDGGSYSEQFF.

The sample holds a few counts of this clonotype. This rearrangement joins TRBV6-2 or TRBV6-3 to TRBJ2-5, with a possible D match to TRBD1 (6 bases). The CDR3 is 13 residues long. The V gene lost 6 bases and the J gene lost 5 bases, with 13 bases spanning the gap. The germline V gene encodes CDR1 MNHEY and CDR2 SVGEGT. The DNA of the CDR3 is TGTGCCAGCAGCCCCGGGACATTTGAGACCCAGTACTTC. Translation: CASSPGTFETQYF.

This clonotype showed up many times. The chain recombines TRBV5-1 with TRBJ2-1; 9 bases agree with TRBD2. The CDR3 is made up of 16 amino acids. The trim removed 4 bases at V and 1 base at J, leaving 6 bases unmatched. The germline V gene encodes CDR1 SGHRS and CDR2 YFSETQ. CDR3 bases: TGCGCCAGCAGCATCTTTAGCGGGAGATCCTACAATGAGCAGTTCTTC. Its translation: CASSIFSGRSYNEQFF.

This clonotype was seen at least ten times. The J gene is TRBJ1-1, the V gene TRBV14; 7 bases map to TRBD1. V lost 4 bases, J lost 1 base, and 6 bases stayed unmatched. This CDR3 has 15 amino acids. Germline CDR1 reads SGHDN; CDR2 reads FVKESK. The DNA for the CDR3 is TGTGCCAGCAGCCCCAGGGGGTATGGGAACACTGAAGCTTTCTTT. Amino acid sequence: CASSPRGYGNTEAFF.

In its sample, this clonotype was seen many times. The chain uses TRBV2 and TRBJ2-5; no clear D gene. The CDR3 runs to 11 residues. Germline loops: CDR1 SNHLY, CDR2 FYNNEI. V was trimmed by 2 bases and J by 4 bases, leaving 2 bases between them. The CDR3 loop is CASSELETQYF. As DNA, the CDR3 is TGTGCCAGCAGTGAATTAGAGACCCAGTACTTC.